This is a list of T cell receptor beta chains from one sample in a study of cytotoxic CD8 clonotypes in ibrutinib-treated CLL. Method: immunoSEQ multiplex PCR; TCRdb's copy keeps in-frame clones and lacks some. The table has under 300,000 clones, 65% to 85% seen once. This material consisted of PBMCs, taken at disease progression, from a patient treated with ibrutinib. The source is a human donor with chronic lymphocytic leukemia. CDR3s include the opening cysteine and the closing phenylalanine or tryptophan. A D gene is named only where the DNA matches it firmly. Clone size is shown for a subset of rows, as once, few, many or a class of expanded clone.

j_call,clone_size,d_call,v_call,cdr3_aa,cdr3_nt
TRBJ2-3,.,.,TRBV18,CASSPSSYTDTQYF,TGTGCCAGCTCACCGTCCAGCTACACAGATACGCAGTATTTT
TRBJ2-3,few,TRBD2,TRBV19,CASSAWGLAGHTDTQYF,TGTGCCAGTAGTGCGTGGGGACTAGCGGGGCACACAGATACGCAGTATTTT
TRBJ2-1,.,.,TRBV5-1,CASSLDSYNEQFF,TGCGCCAGCAGCCTAGACTCGTACAATGAGCAGTTCTTC
TRBJ2-5,.,.,TRBV29-1,CSVETTPMAGQETQYF,TGCAGCGTTGAGACTACCCCCATGGCAGGGCAAGAGACCCAGTACTTC
TRBJ1-3,.,.,TRBV4-1,CASSPQQVTGNTIYF,TGCGCCAGCAGCCCACAACAGGTAACTGGAAACACCATATATTTT
TRBJ1-1,.,TRBD1,TRBV27,CASSLDRGRGNTEAFF,TGTGCCAGCAGTTTAGACAGGGGGCGAGGGAACACTGAAGCTTTCTTT
TRBJ2-7,.,TRBD1,TRBV7-9,CASSLALQGAIISEQYF,TGTGCCAGCAGCTTAGCGTTACAGGGGGCCATTATTTCCGAGCAGTACTTC
TRBJ2-7,.,TRBD2,TRBV7-6,CASSLEAGPSYEQYF,TGTGCCAGCAGCCTCGAAGCGGGACCTTCCTACGAGCAGTACTTC
TRBJ1-6,.,TRBD1,TRBV11-2,CASSFRGGQGVNSPLHF,TGTGCCAGCAGCTTTAGAGGGGGACAGGGGGTTAATTCACCCCTCCACTTT
TRBJ2-3,.,.,TRBV6-5,CASSYSGVGTDTQYF,TGTGCCAGCAGTTACTCTGGTGTTGGCACAGATACGCAGTATTTT
TRBJ2-1,.,.,TRBV18,CASSPPVGLSYNEQFF,TGTGCCAGCTCACCACCGGTGGGTTTATCCTACAATGAGCAGTTCTTC
TRBJ2-7,.,.,TRBV28,CATQRGSRSYEQYF,TGTGCCACCCAAAGGGGTAGTCGTTCCTACGAGCAGTACTTC
TRBJ1-2,.,.,TRBV7-9,CASLGPIYGYTF,TGTGCCAGCTTGGGACCGATCTATGGCTACACCTTC
TRBJ2-2,.,TRBD1,TRBV25-1,CASSQGTGGFGELFF,TGTGCCAGCAGTCAAGGGACAGGGGGCTTCGGGGAGCTGTTTTTT
TRBJ2-3,.,TRBD2,TRBV29-1,CSVEGSGSTDTQYF,TGCAGCGTTGAAGGTAGCGGGAGCACAGATACGCAGTATTTT
TRBJ2-5,.,.,TRBV5-1,CASSPKLVGGETQYF,TGCGCCAGCAGCCCCAAGTTGGTGGGAGGAGAGACCCAGTACTTC
TRBJ1-6,.,.,TRBV5-1,CASSLGQRRSPLHF,TGCGCCAGCAGCTTGGGACAGCGGCGTTCACCCCTCCACTTT
TRBJ1-5,.,.,TRBV19,CASSGIEVDNQPQHF,TGTGCCAGTAGCGGTATAGAGGTGGACAATCAGCCCCAGCATTTT
TRBJ1-1,once,.,TRBV6-1,CASTLGRIEAFF,TGTGCCAGCACCCTAGGACGGATTGAAGCTTTCTTT
TRBJ2-1,.,.,TRBV27,CASSLGVYNEQFF,TGTGCCAGCAGTTTAGGAGTCTATAATGAGCAGTTCTTC
TRBJ2-5,.,.,TRBV5-4,CASSFRLVSQETQYF,TGTGCCAGCAGCTTCAGACTAGTCTCACAAGAGACCCAGTACTTC
TRBJ2-6,.,.,TRBV5-1,CASSRPNPGANVLTF,TGCGCCAGCAGCCGCCCGAACCCTGGGGCCAACGTCCTGACTTTC
TRBJ1-4,.,.,TRBV6-5,CASSTPGAPREKLFF,TGTGCCAGCAGTACCCCGGGGGCCCCGAGGGAAAAACTGTTTTTT
TRBJ1-1,.,.,TRBV2,CASSLKGTGWGTEAFF,TGTGCCAGCAGCCTGAAGGGAACAGGGTGGGGCACTGAAGCTTTCTTT
TRBJ2-7,.,.,TRBV28,CASSTGWREQYF,TGTGCCAGCAGCACAGGGTGGCGCGAGCAGTACTTC
TRBJ2-3,.,TRBD2,TRBV13,CASSLRLAGGMADTQYF,TGTGCCAGCAGCTTAAGACTAGCGGGGGGGATGGCAGATACGCAGTATTTT
TRBJ1-2,few,.,TRBV10-3,CAISDHSQGWVYGYTF,TGTGCCATCAGTGACCATAGTCAGGGCTGGGTCTATGGCTACACCTTC
TRBJ2-1,.,TRBD2,TRBV5-1,CASSTTSGAYNEQFF,TGCGCCAGCAGCACAACTAGCGGAGCATACAATGAGCAGTTCTTC
TRBJ1-1,.,.,TRBV30,CAWSLWGNTEAFF,TGTGCCTGGAGCTTGTGGGGAAACACTGAAGCTTTCTTT
TRBJ2-1,.,TRBD2,TRBV2,CASRPRASGAYNEQFF,TGTGCCAGCAGACCTAGGGCTAGCGGGGCATACAATGAGCAGTTCTTC
TRBJ2-6,.,TRBD2,TRBV18,CASSPTSGRPPGANVLTF,TGTGCCAGCTCACCTACTAGCGGGAGGCCCCCTGGGGCCAACGTCCTGACTTTC
TRBJ1-2,.,.,TRBV19,CASSINTLTGSYYTF,TGTGCCAGTAGTATAAACACTCTCACAGGGAGCTATTACACCTTC
TRBJ2-3,.,TRBD1,TRBV6-6,CASSQPGQGTDTQYF,TGTGCCAGCAGTCAACCGGGACAGGGTACAGATACGCAGTATTTT
TRBJ2-5,once,.,TRBV5-6,CASSSAHGSAQETQYF,TGTGCCAGCAGCTCGGCCCACGGATCCGCTCAAGAGACCCAGTACTTC
TRBJ2-3,few,TRBD1,TRBV6-5,CASSWDRVTDTQYF,TGTGCCAGCAGTTGGGACAGGGTCACAGATACGCAGTATTTT
TRBJ2-2,.,TRBD1,TRBV5-1,CASSSLGTGNTGELFF,TGCGCCAGCAGCTCGTTAGGGACAGGGAACACCGGGGAGCTGTTTTTT
TRBJ2-7,.,.,TRBV29-1,CSGRDFGYEQYF,TGCAGCGGCCGGGACTTTGGATACGAGCAGTACTTC
TRBJ2-3,.,.,TRBV15,CATSRVGAGLDTQYF,TGTGCCACCAGCAGAGTTGGGGCGGGATTAGATACGCAGTATTTT
TRBJ2-7,.,TRBD2,TRBV15,CATSRAASGMIIYEQYF,TGTGCCACCAGCAGAGCGGCTAGCGGGATGATAATCTACGAGCAGTACTTC
TRBJ1-3,once,TRBD1,TRBV4-1,CASSTRDRITRPGNTIYF,TGCGCCAGCAGCACCCGGGACAGGATTACCAGGCCTGGAAACACCATATATTTT
TRBJ2-7,.,.,TRBV9,CASSVASGEPYEQYF,TGTGCCAGCAGCGTAGCTTCGGGAGAGCCCTACGAGCAGTACTTC
TRBJ2-5,.,TRBD2,TRBV13,CASSLERGTGTQYF,TGTGCCAGCAGCTTAGAGCGGGGGACGGGGACCCAGTACTTC
TRBJ2-1,.,TRBD1,TRBV28,CASKGTGAYNEQFF,TGTGCCAGCAAAGGGACAGGGGCCTACAATGAGCAGTTCTTC
TRBJ2-4,.,.,TRBV7-9,CASSPQGTLRGVAKNIQYF,TGTGCCAGCAGCCCCCAAGGGACCCTACGAGGGGTAGCCAAAAACATTCAGTACTTC
TRBJ2-7,.,TRBD2,TRBV25-1,CASSASGRGAYEQYF,TGTGCCAGCAGCGCTAGCGGGAGAGGGGCCTACGAGCAGTACTTC
TRBJ1-3,.,.,TRBV6-6,CASSYPGSLSGNTIYF,TGTGCCAGCAGTTACCCCGGCAGCCTCTCTGGAAACACCATATATTTT
TRBJ2-7,few,.,TRBV11-1,CASSFVRDSIPYEQYF,TGTGCCAGCAGCTTCGTACGGGACTCCATTCCGTACGAGCAGTACTTC
TRBJ2-1,.,.,TRBV27,CASSTGEGQFF,TGTGCCAGCAGTACTGGAGAGGGGCAGTTCTTC
TRBJ1-2,.,.,TRBV5-1,CASSLTSLGGNYGYTF,TGCGCCAGCAGTTTAACCTCGCTCGGGGGGAACTATGGCTACACCTTC
TRBJ2-1,.,.,TRBV9,CASSVAPRENNEQFF,TGTGCCAGCAGCGTAGCTCCCAGGGAAAACAATGAGCAGTTCTTC
TRBJ2-7,.,.,TRBV2,CASRASASYEQYF,TGTGCCAGCAGGGCTAGCGCATCCTACGAGCAGTACTTC
TRBJ2-6,.,TRBD1,TRBV7-3,CASSPGTASSGANVLTF,TGTGCCAGCAGCCCGGGGACAGCGAGCTCTGGGGCCAACGTCCTGACTTTC
TRBJ2-3,.,.,TRBV28,CASSLTTSANHHSTDTQYF,TGTGCCAGCAGCCTCACGACGTCGGCCAACCACCATAGCACAGATACGCAGTATTTT